Below are 15 T cell receptor beta chains sequenced from a single sample in a study of blood T cell repertoires in COVID-19. Measured with immunoSEQ multiplex PCR; TCRdb has only the in-frame clones, and not every one. In the table there are 200,000 to 300,000 clones, approximately 90% of which are singletons. Input material: peripheral blood. The source of these receptors is a woman between 40 and 50 years old with acute or convalescent COVID-19.

This clone showed up just once. The chain uses TRBV7-2 and TRBJ1-2; D is unresolved. Germline values: CDR1 SGHTA, CDR2 FQGNSA. The V gene lost 2 bases and the J gene lost 1 base, with 8 bases spanning the gap. The CDR3 spans 14 residues. In DNA form, the CDR3 reads TGTGCCAGCAGCTTAAAGCCGGGTAACTATGGCTACACCTTC. Protein product: CASSLKPGNYGYTF.

This chain uses TRBV6-1 with TRBJ1-1; weak D call: TRBD1 (6 bases). Trimming took off 2 bases at V and 4 bases at J, with 8 bases between the two ends. The length of the CDR3 is 13 residues. The germline V gene encodes CDR1 MNHNS and CDR2 SASEGT. CDR3 DNA: TGTGCCAGCAGTGAACAAGGGGGCACTGAAGCTTTCTTT. Protein product: CASSEQGGTEAFF.

The chain recombines TRBV5-1 with TRBJ2-3; 16 positions agree with TRBD2. The CDR3 has 19 amino acids. Germline V gene sequence: CDR1 SGHRS, CDR2 YFSETQ. The V and J ends lost 5 bases and 0 bases, in that order; junction bases with no gene match: 9. CDR3 sequence (DNA): TGCGCCAGCAGAGGGACTAGCGGGGGGGCACTCATTAGCACAGATACGCAGTATTTT. Its protein is CASRGTSGGALISTDTQYF.

V gene TRBV4-1 combines with J gene TRBJ1-4; TRBD1 is a possible D gene (6 bases). Germline CDR1 MGHRA, CDR2 YSYEKL. The CDR3 has 22 amino acids. Trimming pared 0 bases from V and 1 base from J, leaving 27 bases between. CDR3 region: CASSQDIWGLQGKDRTNEKLFF. For the CDR3, the DNA is TGCGCCAGCAGCCAAGATATATGGGGGTTACAGGGAAAGGACCGAACTAATGAAAAACTGTTTTTT.

This rearrangement joins TRBV9 to TRBJ1-1; 7 nucleotides align to TRBD1. V was clipped by 9 bases and J by 0 bases; unmatched bases: 11. In germline, CDR1 is SGDLS, CDR2 YYNGEE. This CDR3 has 15 amino acids. DNA of the CDR3: TGTGCCACGGGACAGCCCGAATCGATGAACACTGAAGCTTTCTTT. Translating gives CATGQPESMNTEAFF.

The chain joins TRBV6-2 or TRBV6-3 to TRBJ2-3; D may be TRBD1 (5 bases). CDR3 length: 12 amino acids. The germline V and J ends were trimmed by 6 bases and 8 bases, with 12 bases remaining between them. The V gene's germline CDR1 is MNHEY and CDR2 SVGEGT. CDR3 amino acids: CASSWEGATQYF. Written as DNA, the CDR3 is TGTGCCAGCAGCTGGGAAGGGGCTACGCAGTATTTT.

The chain carries TRBV19 and TRBJ1-6, with a weak D call TRBD1 (6 bases). Trimming cost V 9 bases and J 3 bases, with 18 bases left between them. The CDR3 is 16 residues long. The germline V gene encodes CDR1 LNHDA and CDR2 SQIVND (reference sequence). The CDR3 sequence is CASSGGAGRYNSPLHF. The CDR3 DNA reads as TGTGCCAGCAGTGGGGGGGCAGGCCGCTATAATTCACCCCTCCACTTT. The full variable domain, rest sourced from reference TRBV19 and TRBJ1-6, is DGGITQSPKYLFRKEGQNVTLSCEQNLNHDAMYWYRQDPGQGLRLIYYSQIVNDFQKGDIAEGYSVSREKKESFPLTVTSAQKNPTAFYLCASSGGAGRYNSPLHFGNGTRLTVT.

The chain recombines TRBV19 with TRBJ2-3; D perhaps matches TRBD2 (6 bases). V dropped 2 bases and J dropped 0 bases, with 12 bases sitting between them. The CDR3 is 16 residues long. In germline, CDR1 is LNHDA, CDR2 SQIVND (reference sequence). CDR3 protein: CASSITGGISTDTQYF. For the CDR3, the DNA is TGTGCCAGTAGTATAACAGGCGGGATTAGCACAGATACGCAGTATTTT.

The chain recombines TRBV7-2 with TRBJ1-2; TRBD1 might be the D (5 bases). V gave up 5 bases and J gave up 2 bases, with 15 bases separating them. The germline V gene has CDR1 SGHTA and CDR2 FQGNSA. The CDR3 is 15 residues long. CDR3 nucleotides: TGTGCCAGCAGCACCCATATGACAGCGAACTATGGCTACACCTTC. The encoded protein is CASSTHMTANYGYTF. Full variable domain (remainder filled in from reference TRBV7-2 and TRBJ1-2): GAGVSQSPSNKVTEKGKDVELRCDPISGHTALYWYRQSLGQGLEFLIYFQGNSAPDKSGLPSDRFSAERTGGSVSTLTIQRTQQEDSAVYLCASSTHMTANYGYTFGSGTRLTVV.

The chain couples TRBV9 to TRBJ1-6, with a tentative D call TRBD1 (5 bases). The germline V gene encodes CDR1 SGDLS and CDR2 YYNGEE. The CDR3 is made up of 16 amino acids. Between the trimmed V and J ends, which lost 0 bases and 7 bases, there was a span of 14 bases. CDR3 sequence reads: CASSVGVSGVNSPLHF. CDR3 nucleotides: TGTGCCAGCAGCGTAGGGGTATCGGGGGTAAATTCACCCCTCCACTTT.

CDR3 region: CASSLDRDSYYGYTF. In DNA, the CDR3 is TGTGCCAGCAGTTTGGATAGGGACAGCTACTATGGCTACACCTTC. The chain is built from TRBV27 and TRBJ1-2; 7 nucleotides align to TRBD1. With V trimmed by 3 bases and J by 3 bases, 7 bases remained unmatched. This CDR3 contains 15 residues. Per the germline V gene, CDR1 is MNHEY and CDR2 is SMNVEV (reference sequence).

The chain carries TRBV6-5 and TRBJ2-5; TRBD2 matches at 8 bases. CDR1 and CDR2 (germline): MNHEY, SVGAGI. There are 15 residues in the CDR3. With V trimmed by 0 bases and J by 5 bases, 5 bases remained unmatched. Here the CDR3 reads CASSYSGLDGETQYF. CDR3 DNA: TGTGCCAGCAGTTACTCGGGACTAGATGGGGAGACCCAGTACTTC.

The genes are TRBV11-2 and TRBJ2-3; the D gene is possibly TRBD2 (7 bases). The CDR3 consists of 18 residues. Per the germline V gene, CDR1 is SGHAT and CDR2 is FQNNGV. Trimming removed 4 bases from V and 4 bases from J, with 24 bases in between. The CDR3 region is CASSYPRGALRSADTQYF. The DNA for the CDR3 is TGTGCCAGCAGCTACCCTCGGGGGGCTTTAAGGTCTGCAGATACGCAGTATTTT.

The chain carries TRBV2 and TRBJ1-5, with 10 nucleotides matching TRBD1. Trimming removed 6 bases from V and 4 bases from J; junction bases left unmatched: 3. In germline, CDR1 is SNHLY, CDR2 FYNNEI. The CDR3 contains 14 residues. CDR3 sequence: CASRADRGNQPQHF. CDR3 nucleotide sequence: TGTGCCAGCAGGGCGGACAGGGGGAATCAGCCCCAGCATTTT.

Here the CDR3 DNA reads TGTGCCAGCTATACCCTACAGGGAACCCACGAGCAGTACGTC. Its translation: CASYTLQGTHEQYV. The V gene is TRBV5-6, the J gene TRBJ2-7; a possible D gene is TRBD1 (6 bases). V was shortened by 7 bases and J by 5 bases, with 19 bases between the two germline ends. The CDR3 extends over 14 amino acids. CDR1 and CDR2 from the germline V gene are SGHDT and YYEEEE.